One and the same sample provided the 9 T cell receptor beta chains below, sequenced in a study of human T cells and chemical hapten exposure (dated by TCRdb to 2020 to 2022). Library creation used RACE. TCRdb lists the instrument as NextSeq 500. TCRdb passed the public sequencing reads through fastp at Q25 and MiXCR, retaining productive beta sequences. Here each entry gathers all rows of one CDR3 protein and keeps the most common genes and DNA. The sample profile shows fewer than 300,000 distinct CDR3 sequences; roughly 7.4% of them were found once. The ten biggest clones cover more than 0.95% of the sample. The time point tag for this specimen amounts to: pre-sensitization, week 0. Read against the paper, the sample's treatment or condition label means: therapeutic diphenylcyclopropenone sensitization with weekly scalp DPC. Source: whole blood, taken in connection with sensitization to the hapten diphenylcyclopropenone (DPC). These TCRs come from a man aged 18-30 years with alopecia areata. Some clones in this sample may be carry-over from other donors' samples.

This clonotype was observed at least ten times. The rearrangement links TRBV29-1 to TRBJ1-5, with no clear D. V was trimmed by 8 bases and J by 0 bases, leaving 11 bases between them. CDR3 length: 13 amino acids. Germline V gene lookup returns CDR1 SQVTM and CDR2 ANQGSEA. The CDR3 sequence is CSFGNNSNQPQHF. CDR3 sequence (DNA): TGCAGCTTCGGGAACAATAGCAATCAGCCCCAGCATTTT.

This chain joins TRBV4-3 and TRBJ1-2; D gene unclear. This CDR3 is built from 16 residues. Trimming cost V 0 bases and J 2 bases, with 13 bases left between them. Germline V gene lookup returns CDR1 LGHNA and CDR2 YSLEER. CDR3 nucleotides: TGCGCCAGCAGCCAAGAAATGGGCCGGGCCAACTATGGCTACACCTTC. Translation gives CASSQEMGRANYGYTF.

The gene calls are TRBV7-3 and TRBJ1-1, with TRBD1 matching over 7 bases. The CDR3 loop spans 13 amino acids. The junction had 7 bases not matched to a gene; V was cut back by 8 bases and J by 4 bases. Germline CDR1 is SGHTA and CDR2 is FQGTGA. The chain's CDR3 is CASGTEGSTEAFF. The CDR3 DNA is TGTGCCAGCGGGACAGAGGGGAGCACTGAAGCTTTCTTT.

To note about this clonotype: The junction differs from germline at one of its ends, possibly a read error. DNA of the CDR3: TGTGCCAGCAATTTAGGACCGGGACAGGGAGGCAATCAGCCCCAGCATTTT. It yields the protein CASNLGPGQGGNQPQHF. V is TRBV28 and J is TRBJ1-5; 9 nucleotides align to TRBD1. Germline V CDR1 and CDR2: MDHEN, SYDVKM. This CDR3 has 17 residues.

This clonotype was detected only a few times. The V and J genes are TRBV7-3 and TRBJ1-5, with TRBD1 as a possible D gene (6 bases). In germline, CDR1 is SGHTA, CDR2 FQGTGA. There are 13 residues in the CDR3. V was pared by 5 bases and J by 12 bases, with 17 bases between. DNA of the CDR3: TGTGCCAGCAGCCCCGACCCGGGGGCTATCCAGCATTTT. Translated, it gives CASSPDPGAIQHF.

V gene TRBV6-5 combines with J gene TRBJ1-2; 8 bases line up with TRBD1. Germline CDR1 MNHEY, CDR2 SVGAGI. This CDR3 region has 15 residues. After removal of 4 bases from V and 6 bases from J, the junction contained 10 bases not matched to a gene. Here the CDR3 DNA reads TGTGCCAGCAGTTCCTACTATGACAGGGGAGATGGCTACACCTTC. Its protein is CASSSYYDRGDGYTF.

Only a few counts were recorded for this clonotype. Being one base from a much bigger clone, this may be a read error. The chain is built from TRBV7-6 and TRBJ1-1; no clear D. This CDR3 comprises 13 residues. Looked up from germline, CDR1 is SGHVS and CDR2 is FNYEAQ. V was pared by 2 bases and J by 1 base, with 5 bases between. The CDR3 spells CASSLSQNTEAFF. CDR3 nucleotide sequence: TGTGCCAGCAGCTTAAGCCAGAACACTGAAGCTTTCTTT.

This clonotype was counted between two and nine times. The rearrangement links TRBV18 to TRBJ2-7; 7 bases are shared with TRBD1. The CDR3 length is 15 residues. J lost 1 base, V lost 3 bases, and 6 bases had no gene match. Germline loops: CDR1 KGHSH, CDR2 LQKENI. CDR3 protein: CASSPQGVGSYEQYV. The CDR3 DNA reads as TGTGCCAGCTCACCGCAGGGGGTTGGGTCCTACGAGCAGTACGTC.

The chain couples TRBV3-1 to TRBJ2-7, with TRBD2 matching over 7 bases. J was trimmed by 0 bases and V by 4 bases; bases with no gene match: 9. This CDR3 is 16 amino acids long. The germline V gene encodes CDR1 LGHDT and CDR2 YNNKEL (reference sequence). DNA of the CDR3: TGTGCCAGCAGCCTAAGGCGGGGAGGGACCTCCTACGAGCAGTACTTC. Translating gives CASSLRRGGTSYEQYF.